The clone carrying this TCR beta chain occurred a few times. Trimming stripped 3 bases from V and 0 bases from J, with 8 bases between. Germline V gives CDR1 LNHDA, CDR2 SQIVND (reference sequence). The CDR3 has 14 amino acids. The data are from a study of regulatory T cells in long-lasting Graves disease. Arm-PCR of CDR3 regions and iRepertoire HTBI primers were used to build TCR beta libraries. One entry per CDR3 protein results from TCRdb running MiXCR on the multiplex PCR reads. The repertoire holds over 500,000 distinct CDR3 sequences, 16% seen once, with around 12% in the top ten. Described time point: newly diagnosed GD, antithyroid drugs for less than 3 months. Following extraction of RNA from PBMCs, that RNA was used to make the TCR library. The EDTA tubes were filled with approximately 10 milliliters of drawn peripheral blood. These data are also associated with another study on T cells in Graves' hyperthyroidism and ophthalmopathy. From that second work: Newly diagnosed hyperthyroidism, duration under 2 months, in patients aged 18 to 65. HTBI primers drove first-round RT-PCR of the TCR CDR3.

The source is a man between 18 and 29 years old with Graves disease. The chain employs TRBV19 and TRBJ1-1; perhaps TRBD1 as D (5 bases). Source: peripheral blood mononuclear cells (PBMCs), taken at new diagnosis, from a patient treated with antithyroid drugs. The CDR3 loop is CASSISGLNTEAFF. DNA of the CDR3: TGTGCCAGTAGTATTTCAGGGTTGAACACTGAAGCTTTCTTT.